The rows below give T cell receptor beta chains drawn from one sample of a study of blood T cells in healthy people across ages. TCRdb used MiXCR to reprocess the 5' RACE reads, holding one entry per CDR3 protein. The sample records approximately 730,000 distinct CDR3 sequences, 53% being singletons. The specimen was blood. Receptor source: an older man in good health. CDR3s include the opening cysteine and the closing phenylalanine or tryptophan. The D gene is left open where the match is weak. The listing skips clone size in some rows; elsewhere it reads once, few, many or a size class.

d_gene | j_gene | v_gene | abundance | CDR3nt | CDR3aa
TRBD2 | TRBJ2-7 | TRBV18 | NA | TGTGCCAGCTCACCGCCAGGACTAGCGGGGATCTCCTACGAGCAGTACTTC | CASSPPGLAGISYEQYF
TRBD1 | TRBJ2-7 | TRBV5-5 | NA | TGTGCCAGCAGTCCAGGACAGGGTGGCGCGCAGTACTTC | CASSPGQGGAQYF
NA | TRBJ2-3 | TRBV29-1 | NA | TGCAGCGTTGGGGCTACGGGGGATACGCAGTATTTT | CSVGATGDTQYF
TRBD1 | TRBJ2-7 | TRBV11-2 | NA | TGTGCCAGCAGCTTAGGTAGGGGGCTCCTCTACGAGCAGTACTTC | CASSLGRGLLYEQYF
TRBD2 | TRBJ2-7 | TRBV20-1 | NA | TGCAGTGCTAGCTTGGGTCTAGCGGCTACCTACGAGCAGTACTTC | CSASLGLAATYEQYF
TRBD1 | TRBJ2-7 | TRBV6-2/TRBV6-3 | NA | TGTGCCAGCAGTTACGGTACCAGGGACAGGGGTTACGAGCAGTACTTC | CASSYGTRDRGYEQYF
TRBD1 | TRBJ2-1 | TRBV11-1 | NA | TGTGCCAGCAGCTTAGCGCAGGGGGCGATCCTAGATGAGCAGTTCTTC | CASSLAQGAILDEQFF
TRBD1 | TRBJ2-1 | TRBV25-1 | NA | TGTGCCAGCAGCACAGGGGGTTGGAACGATGAGCAGTTCTTC | CASSTGGWNDEQFF
TRBD1 | TRBJ1-6 | TRBV10-3 | NA | TGTGCCATCAGTGAGTCAGACAGGGGTAATTCACCCTTCCACTTT | CAISESDRGNSPFHF
NA | TRBJ2-5 | TRBV7-6 | NA | TGTGCCAGCAGCTCCCCGTGGTTAGGTCAAGAGACCCAGTACTTC | CASSSPWLGQETQYF
NA | TRBJ2-7 | TRBV9 | NA | TGTGCCAGCAGCCAAGACGCTAGGGATACCTACGAGCAGTACTTC | CASSQDARDTYEQYF
NA | TRBJ2-5 | TRBV4-1 | NA | TGCGCCAGCAGCCAAGGGGGCAGGGGTGGGTCAGCGGAGACCCAGTACTTC | CASSQGGRGGSAETQYF
NA | TRBJ2-3 | TRBV5-1 | NA | TGCGCCAGCAGCCGGGGAGACCCCTGGGCAGATACGCAGTATTTT | CASSRGDPWADTQYF
TRBD2 | TRBJ2-5 | TRBV5-1 | NA | TGCGCCAGCCAACAAGGCGGGAGGGCCCCCGATGAGCAGTACTTC | CASQQGGRAPDEQYF
NA | TRBJ1-5 | TRBV9 | NA | TGTGCCAGCAGCGTAGACGCGGGCGCCGAGCGGCCCCAGCATTTT | CASSVDAGAERPQHF
TRBD2 | TRBJ2-3 | TRBV28 | many | TGTGCCAGCAGTTTATCCCCTCCGTGGGGGGGAGACATAGGGGCCCCAGATACGCAGTATTTT | CASSLSPPWGGDIGAPDTQYF
TRBD1 | TRBJ1-1 | TRBV7-9 | NA | TGTGCCAGCAGCTTAGCGGGGACAGGGGGCATGAACACTGAAGCTTTCTTT | CASSLAGTGGMNTEAFF
NA | TRBJ1-1 | TRBV18 | NA | TGTGCCAGCTCACCCCGGGACGGGGCTGAAGCTTTCTTT | CASSPRDGAEAFF
NA | TRBJ2-3 | TRBV12-3/TRBV12-4 | NA | TGTGCCAGCAGTTTTACGGGGGTCAGAGATACGCAGTATTTT | CASSFTGVRDTQYF
TRBD2 | TRBJ2-3 | TRBV20-1 | NA | TGCAGTGCTTGGGGGGGACCCAGATTCACAGATACGCAGTATTTT | CSAWGGPRFTDTQYF
NA | TRBJ2-7 | TRBV5-1 | few | TGCGCCAGCAGCTTGGTAGGAGGCCGGATCTCCTACGAGCAGTACTTC | CASSLVGGRISYEQYF
NA | TRBJ1-1 | TRBV6-6 | few | TGTGCCAGCACTAGGCGCGGCGGGGATGGCACTGAAGCTTTCTTT | CASTRRGGDGTEAFF
TRBD1 | TRBJ2-3 | TRBV7-2 | NA | TGTGCCAGCAGCTTCGGTCATAGGGGGCTCGGAGATACGCAGTATTTT | CASSFGHRGLGDTQYF
TRBD2 | TRBJ2-1 | TRBV7-9 | NA | TGTGCCAGCAGCCCCAGACTAGCGGGAGGTGTTAGTTACAATGAGCAGTTCTTC | CASSPRLAGGVSYNEQFF
NA | TRBJ2-7 | TRBV21-1 | NA | TGTGCCAGCACCGAAACCGGGACTAGCGGTCATTACTCCTACGAGCAGTACTTC | CASTETGTSGHYSYEQYF
NA | TRBJ2-5 | TRBV20-1 | NA | TGCAGTGCCAGATCTAGCGCCCAAGAGACCCAGTACTTC | CSARSSAQETQYF